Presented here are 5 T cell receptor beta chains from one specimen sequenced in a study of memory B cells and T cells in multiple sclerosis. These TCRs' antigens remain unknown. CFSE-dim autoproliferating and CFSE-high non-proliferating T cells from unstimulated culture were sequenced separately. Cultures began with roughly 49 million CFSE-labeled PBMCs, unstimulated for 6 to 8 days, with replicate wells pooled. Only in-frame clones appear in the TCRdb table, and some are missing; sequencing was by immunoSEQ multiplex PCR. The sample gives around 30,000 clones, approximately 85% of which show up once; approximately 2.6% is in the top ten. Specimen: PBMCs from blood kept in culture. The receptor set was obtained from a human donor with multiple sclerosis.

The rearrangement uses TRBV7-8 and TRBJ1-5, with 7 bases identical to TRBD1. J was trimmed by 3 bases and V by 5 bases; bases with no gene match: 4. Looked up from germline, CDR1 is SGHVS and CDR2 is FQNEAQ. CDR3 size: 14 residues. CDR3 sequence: CASSLQGNNQPQHF. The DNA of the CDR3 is TGTGCCAGCAGCCTACAGGGGAACAATCAGCCCCAGCATTTT. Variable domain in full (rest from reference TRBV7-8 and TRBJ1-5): GAGVSQSPRYKVAKRGQDVALRCDPISGHVSLFWYQQALGQGPEFLTYFQNEAQLDKSGLPSDRFFAERPEGSVSTLKIQRTQQEDSAVYLCASSLQGNNQPQHFGDGTRLSIL.

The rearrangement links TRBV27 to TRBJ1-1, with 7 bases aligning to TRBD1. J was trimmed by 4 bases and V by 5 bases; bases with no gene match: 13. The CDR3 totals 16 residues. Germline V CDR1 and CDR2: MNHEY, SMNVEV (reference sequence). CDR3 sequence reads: CASSETGTALSTEAFF. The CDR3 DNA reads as TGTGCCAGCAGTGAAACCGGGACAGCCTTGAGCACTGAAGCTTTCTTT.

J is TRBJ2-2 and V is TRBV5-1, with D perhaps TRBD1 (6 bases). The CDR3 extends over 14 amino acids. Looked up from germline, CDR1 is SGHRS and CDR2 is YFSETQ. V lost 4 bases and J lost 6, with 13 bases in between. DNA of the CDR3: TGCGCCAGCAGCATATACAGGGATGCCGGGGAGCTGTTTTTT. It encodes CASSIYRDAGELFF.

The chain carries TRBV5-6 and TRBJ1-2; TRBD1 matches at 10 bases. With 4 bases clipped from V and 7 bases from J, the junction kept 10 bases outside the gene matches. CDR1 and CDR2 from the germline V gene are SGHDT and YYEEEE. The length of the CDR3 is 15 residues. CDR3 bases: TGTGCCAGCAGCCTCCCGACAGGGGGCGTCGGTGGCTACACCTTC. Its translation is CASSLPTGGVGGYTF. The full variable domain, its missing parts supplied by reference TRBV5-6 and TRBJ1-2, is DAGVTQSPTHLIKTRGQQVTLRCSPKSGHDTVSWYQQALGQGPQFIFQYYEEEERQRGNFPDRFSGHQFPNYSSELNVNALLLGDSALYLCASSLPTGGVGGYTFGSGTRLTVV.

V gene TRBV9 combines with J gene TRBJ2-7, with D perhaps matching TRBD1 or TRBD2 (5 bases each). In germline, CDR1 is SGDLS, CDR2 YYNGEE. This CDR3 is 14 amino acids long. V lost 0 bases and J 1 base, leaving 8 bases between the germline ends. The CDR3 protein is CASSVDWGSYEQYF. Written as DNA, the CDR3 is TGTGCCAGCAGCGTAGATTGGGGGTCCTACGAGCAGTACTTC.